Listed below are T cell receptor beta chains from one sample, sequenced in a study of CD8 T cells in Susac syndrome. TCRdb called the immunoSEQ multiplex PCR reads again in MiXCR, with one record for every CDR3 protein. Of 95,000 or so distinct CDR3 sequences listed, 85% to 95% are singletons. Sequencing used CD8+ T cells from PBMCs. These receptors originate from a human donor in good health. Each CDR3 is given with its conserved first and last residue. The D gene is left open where the match is weak. Clone size is shown for a subset of rows, as once, few, many or a class of expanded clone.

>.|TRBV4-1|TRBD1|TRBJ2-5
TGCGCCAGCAGCCCGACTACAGGGGTGGAGACCCAGTACTTC
CASSPTTGVETQYF
>.|TRBV30|.|TRBJ2-1
TGTGCCTGGAGTGTGCAGACCTCGGGTGAGCAGTTCTTC
CAWSVQTSGEQFF
>.|TRBV30|.|TRBJ1-2
TGTGCCTGGACAGGGGAGGTATATGGCTACACCTTC
CAWTGEVYGYTF
>.|TRBV3-1|TRBD1|TRBJ1-5
TGTGCCAGCAGCCTGGGACAGGGTGGATGGAATCAGCCCCAGCATTTT
CASSLGQGGWNQPQHF
>.|TRBV5-6|.|TRBJ2-3
TGTGCCAGCAGCTTGGTTGGACAGACTCACACAGATACGCAGTATTTT
CASSLVGQTHTDTQYF
>.|TRBV5-1|TRBD2|TRBJ2-7
TGCGCCAGCAGCTTAGCTTCGGGACTAGGGACCTACGAGCAGTACTTC
CASSLASGLGTYEQYF
>.|TRBV13|.|TRBJ2-1
TGTGCCAGCACCGAAGGGTCCAACAATGAGCAGTTCTTC
CASTEGSNNEQFF
>.|TRBV6-5|.|TRBJ1-5
TGTGCCAGCAGTTCCCGACAGAATAGCAATCAGCCCCAGCATTTT
CASSSRQNSNQPQHF
>once|TRBV20-1|TRBD2|TRBJ2-7
TGCAGTGCGGTCTTTTGGCGGGGGGGACTTTACGAGCAGTACTTC
CSAVFWRGGLYEQYF
>.|TRBV7-2|.|TRBJ1-2
TGTGCCAGCAGCTTGAGGGATGGCTACACCTTC
CASSLRDGYTF
>once|TRBV12-3/TRBV12-4|TRBD2|TRBJ2-5
TGTGCCAGCAGTTTAATAGCGGGGGGCCCTCAAGAGACCCAGTACTTC
CASSLIAGGPQETQYF
>.|TRBV7-6|.|TRBJ2-2
TGTGCCAGCAGCTATAAGAACAGTGGTACCGGGGAGCTGTTTTTT
CASSYKNSGTGELFF
>.|TRBV27|.|TRBJ1-5
TGTGCCAGCAGCGAGACAGTAGATCAGCCCCAGCATTTT
CASSETVDQPQHF
>.|TRBV15|.|TRBJ2-3
TGTGCCACCAGCAGAGATCGAGTTATTGCAGATACGCAGTATTTT
CATSRDRVIADTQYF
>.|TRBV9|TRBD2|TRBJ2-5
TGTGCCAGCAGCTCCGGGGAGGGCCAAGAGACCCAGTACTTC
CASSSGEGQETQYF
>.|TRBV4-1|TRBD1|TRBJ1-2
TGCGCCAGCAGCCAAGATTGGGGCGGGACAGCTAACTATGGCTACACCTTC
CASSQDWGGTANYGYTF
>.|TRBV7-9|TRBD1|TRBJ1-2
TGTGCCAGCAGCTTTGACCGGGACAGGGGATTTTATGGCTACACCTTC
CASSFDRDRGFYGYTF
>.|TRBV5-1|TRBD1|TRBJ1-2
TGCGCCAGCAGCTTGAGGACAGGGGGGGATGGCTACACCTTC
CASSLRTGGDGYTF
>.|TRBV3-1|.|TRBJ1-1
TGTGCCAGCAGCCAAGAGGAGTTAGGACATAGGAACACTGAAGCTTTCTTT
CASSQEELGHRNTEAFF
>.|TRBV23-1|TRBD1|TRBJ2-4
TGCGCCAGCAGACTTACAGGGGATGCTGAAAACATTCAGTACTTC
CASRLTGDAENIQYF
>.|TRBV5-1|TRBD1|TRBJ2-5
TGCGCCAGCAGCTGGGACAGGGGGCTGGTGGAGACCCAGTACTTC
CASSWDRGLVETQYF
>.|TRBV20-1|TRBD1|TRBJ2-7
TGCGGACAGGGCGGCGAGCAGTACTTC
CGQGGEQYF
>.|TRBV12-3/TRBV12-4|.|TRBJ2-4
TGTGCCAGCAGTTTATCGACCCCCAGGAAAAACATTCAGTACTTC
CASSLSTPRKNIQYF
>once|TRBV6-2/TRBV6-3|.|TRBJ2-5
TGTGCCAGCAGTCCATACAGGGAAGAGACCCAGTACTTC
CASSPYREETQYF
>.|TRBV2|TRBD2|TRBJ2-3
TGTGCCAGCAGCCCGACTAGCGGGTGGGCGGATACGCAGTATTTT
CASSPTSGWADTQYF
>.|TRBV27|TRBD2|TRBJ2-1
TGTGCCAGCAGTTTTTCTAGCGGGGGGAACGGTGAGCAGTTCTTC
CASSFSSGGNGEQFF
>.|TRBV2|.|TRBJ1-2
TGTGCCAGCAGTGTCTGGGACAACGCTATGTACGGCTACACCTTC
CASSVWDNAMYGYTF
>once|TRBV7-9|TRBD1|TRBJ1-2
TGTGCCAGCAGCCCCGGGGACAGAAACTATGGCTACACCTTC
CASSPGDRNYGYTF
>.|TRBV27|.|TRBJ2-7
TGTGCCAGCAGTCCCAGGGAGTGGAACGAGCAGTACTTC
CASSPREWNEQYF
>.|TRBV14|.|TRBJ2-7
TGTGCCAGCAGACACGCGGGACCCCCCTACGAGCAGTACTTC
CASRHAGPPYEQYF
>.|TRBV6-5|.|TRBJ2-2
TGTGCCAGCAGTTATTTTCGCAGCACCGGGGAGCTGTTTTTT
CASSYFRSTGELFF
>.|TRBV7-9|TRBD1|TRBJ2-2
TGTGCCAGCAGCGGGACAGGGGGGAACACCGGGGAGCTGTTTTTT
CASSGTGGNTGELFF
>.|TRBV15|TRBD2|TRBJ2-7
TGTGCCACCAGGAACCCGAGCGGGACCTACGAGCAGTACTTC
CATRNPSGTYEQYF
>.|TRBV2|.|TRBJ1-1
TGTGCCAGCAGTGGTATAACCGATCCCTTGGGCACTGAAGCTTTCTTT
CASSGITDPLGTEAFF
>.|TRBV28|.|TRBJ1-2
TGTGCCAGCAGTTACCAGGGGAGGGGACGCGGCTACACCTTC
CASSYQGRGRGYTF
>.|TRBV10-3|TRBD1|TRBJ1-1
TGTGCCATCAGTGAGTCGAACGGGGACAGGGTGAACACTGAAGCTTTCTTT
CAISESNGDRVNTEAFF
>.|TRBV20-1|TRBD2|TRBJ2-2
TGCAGTGCTAGAGATGGGGGGACTAGCGGGGCTTCGAACACCGGGGAGCTGTTTTTT
CSARDGGTSGASNTGELFF
>.|TRBV7-9|TRBD2|TRBJ2-1
TGTGCCAGCAGCTGTGCTGGGGGGGGATGTGAGCAGTTCTTC
CASSCAGGGCEQFF
>.|TRBV4-1|TRBD1|TRBJ1-1
TGCGCCAGCAGTCGAAACAGGGGGGACACTGAAGCTTTCTTT
CASSRNRGDTEAFF
>.|TRBV14|.|TRBJ2-6
TGTGCCAGCAGCCCCGGCTGGGCCAACGTCCTGACTTTC
CASSPGWANVLTF
>.|TRBV7-9|TRBD1|TRBJ1-1
TGTGCCAGCAGCTCACCGGGACAGGGCACTGAAGCTTTCTTT
CASSSPGQGTEAFF
>.|TRBV19|TRBD1|TRBJ2-1
TGTGCCAGTAGTAAGGACAGGGACTCCTACAATGAGCAGTTCTTC
CASSKDRDSYNEQFF
>.|TRBV19|.|TRBJ1-1
TGTGCCAGTAGTTCCAGGGCGGTGAACACTGAAGCTTTCTTT
CASSSRAVNTEAFF
>.|TRBV24-1|TRBD1|TRBJ2-1
TGTGCCACCAGCCGGGACAGGGGCGATGAGCAGTTCTTC
CATSRDRGDEQFF
>.|TRBV27|TRBD2|TRBJ2-7
TGTGCCAGCAGTTTATCGGGACTACCTACCTACGAGCGGTACTTC
CASSLSGLPTYERYF
>.|TRBV20-1|.|TRBJ2-7
TGCAGTGCTCTTACCACTACGGACTACGAGCAGTACTTC
CSALTTTDYEQYF
>.|TRBV5-1|.|TRBJ1-1
TGCGCCAGCAGAGGTCTGAACACTGAAGCTTTCTTT
CASRGLNTEAFF
>.|TRBV7-9|TRBD1|TRBJ2-1
TGTGCCAGCAGCCCCCCAGGACAGGGCCCATACAATGAGCAGTTCTTC
CASSPPGQGPYNEQFF
>.|TRBV4-2|.|TRBJ2-3
TGTGCCAGCGGCCCCCGGGACTCCACAGATACGCAGTATTTT
CASGPRDSTDTQYF
>.|TRBV27|.|TRBJ1-1
TGTGCCAGCAGTTCGGGGGCCTTAGGCACTGAAGCTTTCTTT
CASSSGALGTEAFF
>.|TRBV20-1|.|TRBJ2-7
TGCAGTGCTTTGGGACCTCATGGCTACGAGCAGTACTTC
CSALGPHGYEQYF
>.|TRBV29-1|.|TRBJ2-7
TGCAGCGTTGAGGGCCAGTCCTCCTACGAGCAGTACTTC
CSVEGQSSYEQYF
>.|TRBV7-8|.|TRBJ1-2
TGTGCCAGCAGCTTAGCTTCCGGGGGCGATGGCTACACCTTC
CASSLASGGDGYTF
>.|TRBV3-1|TRBD2|TRBJ2-7
TGTGCCAGCAGCCAAGATTCCCCTCTAGCGGGGAGCTCCTACGAGCAGTACTTC
CASSQDSPLAGSSYEQYF
>.|TRBV6-1|.|TRBJ2-7
TGTGCCAGCAGTGACAGGGGTATTGGTGACGAGCAGTACTTC
CASSDRGIGDEQYF
>.|TRBV29-1|.|TRBJ1-2
TGCAGCGTTCTGGGTAGCGCGGGGGACTATGGCTACACCTTC
CSVLGSAGDYGYTF
>.|TRBV7-9|.|TRBJ1-4
TGTGCCAGCAGCTTATCCAGGGAGGTGGAAAAACTGTTTTTT
CASSLSREVEKLFF